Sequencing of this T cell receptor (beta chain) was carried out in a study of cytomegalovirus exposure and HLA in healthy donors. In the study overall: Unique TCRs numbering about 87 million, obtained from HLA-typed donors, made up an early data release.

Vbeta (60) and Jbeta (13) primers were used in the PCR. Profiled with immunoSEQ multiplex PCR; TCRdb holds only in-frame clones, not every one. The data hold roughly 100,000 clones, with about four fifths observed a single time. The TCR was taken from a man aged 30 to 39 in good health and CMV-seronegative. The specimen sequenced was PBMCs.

The CDR3 region is CASSQEDSYEQYF. The CDR3 DNA reads TGCGCCAGCAGCCAAGAAGACAGCTACGAGCAGTACTTC. The V gene is TRBV4-1, the J gene TRBJ2-7; possibly TRBD1 for D (5 bases). Trimming removed 0 bases at V and 3 bases at J, with 6 bases between. The CDR3 consists of 13 residues. Germline V gene sequence: CDR1 MGHRA, CDR2 YSYEKL.